Listed below are T cell receptor beta chains from one sample, sequenced in a study of cytomegalovirus exposure and HLA in healthy donors. Here immunoSEQ multiplex PCR was the method, and the copy in TCRdb shows in-frame clones only, minus some. This sample has about 70,000 clones; 74% occur once, and the top ten carry about an eighth. The sample comprised PBMCs. All receptors derive from a human donor in good health. The CDR3 runs from the conserved cysteine through the conserved F or W. Fields, in order: D gene, J gene, clone size, V gene, CDR3 protein, CDR3 DNA. D genes are given only for firm matches. Clone sizes are given selectively: once, few, many, or a class where the clone is expanded.

TRBD1,TRBJ2-1,once,TRBV5-1,CASSLGTGEVEQFF,TGCGCCAGCAGCCTCGGGACAGGGGAGGTTGAGCAGTTCTTC
.,TRBJ1-5,.,TRBV7-9,CASSLGPGEPQHF,TGTGCCAGCAGCCTGGGTCCGGGGGAGCCCCAGCATTTT
TRBD2,TRBJ2-7,.,TRBV9,CASSLGLAGLSYEQYF,TGTGCCAGCAGCCTAGGACTAGCGGGACTCTCCTACGAGCAGTACTTC
TRBD2,TRBJ2-1,.,TRBV5-1,CASSPQRGFEVEQFF,TGCGCCAGCAGCCCCCAGCGGGGGTTCGAGGTTGAGCAGTTCTTC
.,TRBJ1-4,.,TRBV5-4,CASSPSKGGTNEKLFF,TGTGCCAGCAGCCCCAGTAAGGGAGGAACTAATGAAAAACTGTTTTTT
TRBD1,TRBJ1-2,.,TRBV5-6,CASSWWTGPAVNYGYTF,TGTGCCAGCAGCTGGTGGACAGGCCCGGCAGTAAACTATGGCTACACCTTC
.,TRBJ1-5,once,TRBV7-6,CASSLATNQPQHF,TGTGCCAGCAGCTTGGCAACCAATCAGCCCCAGCATTTT
TRBD2,TRBJ2-1,few,TRBV4-1,CASSRSAGPYNEQFF,TGCGCCAGCAGCCGATCAGCGGGACCCTACAATGAGCAGTTCTTC
TRBD1,TRBJ2-3,.,TRBV14,CASSQGGTVLTDTQYF,TGTGCCAGCAGCCAAGGGGGGACAGTTCTAACAGATACGCAGTATTTT
TRBD2,TRBJ2-2,.,TRBV18,CASSPGTSGVLRLFF,TGTGCCAGCTCACCCGGGACTAGCGGGGTATTGCGGCTGTTTTTT
.,TRBJ1-2,.,TRBV27,CASRGNYGYTF,TGTGCCAGCCGCGGGAACTATGGCTACACCTTC
.,TRBJ2-1,.,TRBV5-5,CASSLEGNSYNEQFF,TGTGCCAGCAGCTTGGAGGGGAACTCCTACAATGAGCAGTTCTTC
TRBD2,TRBJ2-7,.,TRBV28,CASSSVRWREFYEQYF,TGTGCCAGCAGTTCCGTAAGGTGGCGGGAGTTCTACGAGCAGTACTTC
TRBD1,TRBJ1-5,.,TRBV2,CAISTGSYSNQPQHF,TGTGCCATCTCGACAGGGAGCTATAGCAATCAGCCCCAGCATTTT
TRBD2,TRBJ2-7,few,TRBV5-1,CASSPQPGGGEQYF,TGCGCCAGCAGCCCGCAACCTGGGGGGGGCGAGCAGTACTTC
TRBD2,TRBJ2-2,few,TRBV6-1,CASCGLAGGAGELFF,TGTGCCAGCTGTGGACTAGCGGGAGGAGCCGGGGAGCTGTTTTTT
TRBD1,TRBJ1-4,.,TRBV28,CASRLDRAFNEKLFF,TGTGCCAGCAGGTTGGACAGGGCGTTTAATGAAAAACTGTTTTTT
TRBD2,TRBJ2-7,.,TRBV5-4,CASSSGLAGGYEQYF,TGTGCCAGCAGCTCGGGACTAGCGGGGGGCTACGAGCAGTACTTC
TRBD2,TRBJ2-1,.,TRBV7-2,CASSAGLAVYNEQFF,TGTGCCAGCAGCGCCGGACTAGCGGTTTACAATGAGCAGTTCTTC
.,TRBJ1-4,.,TRBV7-9,CASSSTASNEKLFF,TGTGCCAGCAGCTCCACAGCTTCTAATGAAAAACTGTTTTTT
.,TRBJ2-1,.,TRBV20-1,CRRAGDEQFF,TGCAGAAGGGCCGGGGATGAGCAGTTCTTC
TRBD1,TRBJ2-1,once,TRBV29-1,CSVVRTGGYNEQFF,TGCAGCGTTGTCAGGACAGGGGGCTACAATGAGCAGTTCTTC
.,TRBJ1-5,once,TRBV5-1,CASRRDVGNQPQHF,TGCGCCAGCAGGCGGGACGTCGGCAATCAGCCCCAGCATTTT
TRBD1,TRBJ1-4,.,TRBV28,CASRLDRAFNEKLFF,TGTGCCAGCAGATTAGACAGGGCCTTTAATGAAAAACTGTTTTTT
TRBD2,TRBJ2-1,.,TRBV25-1,CASCLAGGGNEQFF,TGTGCCAGCTGCTTGGCGGGAGGGGGCAATGAGCAGTTCTTC
TRBD2,TRBJ2-1,.,TRBV4-2,CASSLKMGLARYNEQFF,TGTGCCAGCAGCCTCAAGATGGGACTAGCGAGATACAATGAGCAGTTCTTC
TRBD1,TRBJ2-5,once,TRBV6-1,CASSSRTGETQYF,TGTGCCAGCAGTTCACGGACAGGGGAGACCCAGTACTTC
.,TRBJ2-5,.,TRBV5-1,CASSWQDRGETQYF,TGCGCCAGCAGCTGGCAGGACCGGGGAGAGACCCAGTACTTC
TRBD1,TRBJ1-2,.,TRBV11-3,CASSLDSGGFPVYGYTF,TGTGCCAGCAGCTTAGATTCAGGGGGCTTTCCAGTCTATGGCTACACCTTC
.,TRBJ1-2,.,TRBV29-1,CSVETLGYTF,TGCAGCGTTGAAACGCTAGGCTACACCTTC
.,TRBJ1-1,.,TRBV13,CASSVGRGGVYTEAFF,TGTGCCAGCAGCGTGGGCCGAGGGGGGGTGTACACTGAAGCTTTCTTT
.,TRBJ1-1,.,TRBV5-1,CASSLATGRGTEAFF,TGCGCCAGCAGCTTGGCAACAGGGCGCGGCACTGAAGCTTTCTTT
TRBD2,TRBJ2-1,.,TRBV14,CASSQDSGGQSYNEQFF,TGTGCCAGCAGCCAAGATTCGGGAGGGCAATCTTACAATGAGCAGTTCTTC
TRBD2,TRBJ2-1,.,TRBV28,CASRPPSGSHPYNEQFF,TGTGCCAGCAGACCTCCTAGCGGGAGTCACCCCTACAATGAGCAGTTCTTC